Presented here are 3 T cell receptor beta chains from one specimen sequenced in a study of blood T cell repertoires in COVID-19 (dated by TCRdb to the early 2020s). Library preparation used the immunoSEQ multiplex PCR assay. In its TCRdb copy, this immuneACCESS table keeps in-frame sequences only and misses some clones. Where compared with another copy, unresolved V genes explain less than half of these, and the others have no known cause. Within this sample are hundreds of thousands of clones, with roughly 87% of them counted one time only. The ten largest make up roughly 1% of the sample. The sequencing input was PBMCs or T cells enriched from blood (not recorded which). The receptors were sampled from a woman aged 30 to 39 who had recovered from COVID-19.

The CDR3 DNA reads TGTGCCGTTAAGGAGGGCTATGGCTACACCTTC. This codes for CAVKEGYGYTF. The chain has TRBV19 and TRBJ1-2, with D uncertain. The CDR3 is made up of 11 amino acids. The V gene's germline CDR1 is LNHDA and CDR2 SQIVND (reference sequence). Trimming removed 11 bases from V and 4 bases from J, with 11 bases in between. Full variable domain (outside the CDR3, taken from reference TRBV19 and TRBJ1-2): DGGITQSPKYLFRKEGQNVTLSCEQNLNHDAMYWYRQDPGQGLRLIYYSQIVNDFQKGDIAEGYSVSREKKESFPLTVTSAQKNPTAFYLCAVKEGYGYTFGSGTRLTVV.

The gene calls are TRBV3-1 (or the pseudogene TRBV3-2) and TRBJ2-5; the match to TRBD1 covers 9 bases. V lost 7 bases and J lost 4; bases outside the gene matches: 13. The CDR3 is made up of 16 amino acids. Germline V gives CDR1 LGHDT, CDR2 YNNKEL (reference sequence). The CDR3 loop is CASTTNLGQGTETQYF. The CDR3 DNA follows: TGTGCCAGCACCACGAACTTGGGACAGGGAACAGAGACCCAGTACTTC.

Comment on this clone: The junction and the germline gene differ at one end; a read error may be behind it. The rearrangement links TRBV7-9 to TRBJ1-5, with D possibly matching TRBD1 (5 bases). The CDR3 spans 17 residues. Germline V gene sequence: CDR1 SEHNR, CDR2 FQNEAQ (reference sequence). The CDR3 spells CASSIAVGTGTNQPQHF. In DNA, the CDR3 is TGTGCCAGCAGCATAGCCGTTGGGACTGGTACAAATCAGCCCCAGCATTTT.